This T cell receptor beta chain originates from a study of cytomegalovirus exposure and HLA in healthy donors. It was with 60 Vbeta and 13 Jbeta primers that the PCR ran. Profiled with immunoSEQ multiplex PCR; TCRdb holds only in-frame clones, not every one. The data show 160,000 or so clones, around four fifths seen once. Study observations and caveats: Available immune exposure information was restricted to CMV serostatus only. After further analysis at a later stage, under 20,000 TCR beta sequences were associated with HLA alleles at 0.05 false discovery rate.

This clone has only one observation. Its matching antigen is unknown. The germline CDR1 and CDR2 sequences are SEHNR and FQNEAQ (reference sequence). CDR3 length: 15 residues. With V trimmed by 4 bases and J by 1 base, 4 bases remained unmatched. The donors (healthy individuals) were bone marrow donors. The chain recombines TRBV7-9 with TRBJ1-1, with TRBD1 matching over 9 bases. The sequence was obtained from a man aged 25 to 40 in good health and CMV-seronegative. Material: PBMCs. DNA of the CDR3: TGTGCCAGCAGCTCGGGGACAGGGAGGAACACTGAAGCTTTCTTT. Translated, it gives CASSSGTGRNTEAFF.